The 29 T cell receptor beta chains reported below all come from one sample, sequenced in a study of T cell responses to AZD1222 COVID-19 vaccine. Assay: immunoSEQ multiplex PCR; the TCRdb copy retains only in-frame clones and omits some. The sample yields about 150,000 clones, 92% seen once. The sequencing used peripheral blood, collected 28 days after the second AZD1222 dose. These TCRs come from an adult who received the AZD1222 COVID-19 vaccine.

This chain links TRBV9 with TRBJ2-1; weak D call: TRBD2 (7 bases). The CDR3 has 16 residues. V was pared by 4 bases and J by 4 bases, with 18 bases between. The germline CDR1 and CDR2 sequences are SGDLS and YYNGEE. The CDR3 nucleotides are TGTGCCAGCAGCCTTCAAGGGGGACTAACTTACAATGAGCAGTTCTTC. It codes for CASSLQGGLTYNEQFF.

About this clone: At one end, the junction sequence differs from germline, possibly due to a read error. The rearrangement joins TRBV2 to TRBJ2-7; D remains unclear. Germline assignment: CDR1 SNHLY and CDR2 FYNNEI. The CDR3 has 11 residues. CDR3 amino acids: CATSLEYEQYF. The CDR3, as DNA: TGTGCCACCAGTCTGGAATACGAGCAGTACTTC.

This chain links TRBV6-1 with TRBJ2-4; 12 bases map to TRBD2. J gave up 0 bases and V 3 bases, and 3 bases lay outside the gene matches. The germline gives CDR1 MNHNS, CDR2 SASEGT. The CDR3 has 17 residues. CDR3 DNA: TGTGCCAGCAGTGACGGGACTAGCGGGCTAGCCAAAAACATTCAGTACTTC. Amino acids: CASSDGTSGLAKNIQYF.

The rearrangement joins TRBV24-1 to TRBJ1-2; D possibly corresponds to TRBD1 (5 bases). CDR3 length equals 16 residues. Germline CDR1 is KGHDR and CDR2 is SFDVKD. V was clipped by 9 bases and J by 6 bases, with 25 bases between them. As DNA, the CDR3 is TGTGCCACCTCAAACCATGGGGCAGGGCAACAGGATGGCTACACCTTC. This sequence encodes CATSNHGAGQQDGYTF.

This chain connects TRBV6-1 to TRBJ1-5; perhaps TRBD1 as D (5 bases). Deletions cut 3 bases from V and 1 base from J, with 10 bases between. The CDR3 spans 15 residues. The germline V gene has CDR1 MNHNS and CDR2 SASEGT. CDR3 region: CASSDMGQSNQPQHF. In nucleotides, the CDR3 is TGTGCCAGCAGTGATATGGGGCAGAGCAATCAGCCCCAGCATTTT.

The gene calls are TRBV6-5 and TRBJ1-3; D gene unclear. With 4 bases removed from V and 4 bases from J, the gap between germline ends came to 11 bases. From germline, CDR1 is MNHEY and CDR2 SVGAGI. The CDR3 runs to 14 residues. The CDR3 loop reads CASSWRAAGNTIYF. The CDR3 nucleotides are TGTGCCAGCAGTTGGAGAGCAGCGGGAAACACCATATATTTT.

A note on this clone: Relative to the germline gene, one junction end is altered; a read error may explain this. V gene TRBV6-5 combines with J gene TRBJ1-1; D is ambiguous. In germline, CDR1 is MNHEY, CDR2 SVGAGI. The CDR3 totals 12 residues. CDR3 loop: CLSEVGNTEAFF. CDR3 sequence (DNA): TGCCTGTCGGAGGTGGGGAACACTGAAGCTTTCTTT.

The V gene is TRBV19, the J gene TRBJ1-2; D uncertain. V lost 6 bases and J 2 bases, leaving 4 bases between the germline ends. The CDR3 is 11 residues long. Germline V gene sequence: CDR1 LNHDA, CDR2 SQIVND (reference sequence). This chain's CDR3 is CASRGNYGYTF. The CDR3 DNA follows: TGTGCCAGTAGAGGGAACTATGGCTACACCTTC.

CDR3 nucleotide sequence: TGTGCCAGCAGTCTCGCTAGCGGGAGAGGGGAGCAGTTCTTC. Residues: CASSLASGRGEQFF. The chain couples TRBV28 to TRBJ2-1; 10 bases align to TRBD2. Germline V gene sequence: CDR1 MDHEN, CDR2 SYDVKM. The CDR3 runs 14 residues. After removal of 5 bases from V and 10 bases from J, the junction contained 8 bases not matched to a gene. Combining the CDR3 with reference TRBV28 and TRBJ2-1 gives the whole variable domain DVKVTQSSRYLVKRTGEKVFLECVQDMDHENMFWYRQDPGLGLRLIYFSYDVKMKEKGDIPEGYSVSREKKERFSLILESASTNQTSMYLCASSLASGRGEQFFGPGTRLTVL.

The rearrangement links TRBV6-5 to TRBJ2-7, with D perhaps matching TRBD2 (6 bases). CDR1 is MNHEY and CDR2 is SVGAGI in the germline V gene. The CDR3 sequence is 13 residues long. Trimming removed 6 bases at V and 8 bases at J, with 17 bases between. The CDR3 DNA reads TGTGCCAGCAGACCGACTAGTCAGTACCAGCAGTACTTC. Protein sequence: CASRPTSQYQQYF.

The chain uses TRBV6-5 and TRBJ1-1, with 8 positions matching TRBD1. The CDR3 has 14 amino acids. From germline, CDR1 is MNHEY and CDR2 SVGAGI. The junction had 5 bases not matched to a gene; V was cut back by 4 bases and J by 4 bases. CDR3 amino acids: CASSWDRWLTEAFF. DNA for the CDR3: TGTGCCAGCAGTTGGGACAGGTGGCTCACTGAAGCTTTCTTT.

Here the CDR3 reads CASSSNLGGLQETQYF. DNA for the CDR3: TGTGCCAGCAGCTCTAACCTGGGGGGGCTACAAGAGACCCAGTACTTC. The J gene is TRBJ2-5, the V gene TRBV5-4; D is perhaps TRBD2 (7 bases). V lost 3 bases, J lost 2 bases, and 17 bases lay in between. Looked up from germline, CDR1 is SGHNT and CDR2 is YYREEE (reference sequence). This CDR3 is built from 16 residues.

The V and J genes are TRBV2 and TRBJ1-6; 7 bases map to TRBD1. This CDR3 comprises 16 residues. With 7 bases clipped from V and 10 bases from J, the junction kept 16 bases outside the gene matches. In germline, CDR1 is SNHLY, CDR2 FYNNEI. This CDR3 reads CASTYRRDRVFSPLHF. The CDR3 DNA follows: TGTGCCAGCACCTATCGACGGGACAGAGTGTTCTCACCCCTCCACTTT.

The V gene is TRBV6-5, the J gene TRBJ2-1; D is ambiguous. CDR1 is MNHEY and CDR2 is SVGAGI in the germline V gene. Deletions cut 7 bases from V and 5 bases from J, with 15 bases between. This CDR3 comprises 14 residues. The CDR3 region is CASILTLRDNEQFF. DNA for the CDR3: TGTGCCAGCATTCTTACTCTCCGGGACAATGAGCAGTTCTTC.

The chain is built from TRBV5-8 and TRBJ1-1, with D hard to call. The CDR3 sequence is 14 residues long. The V gene lost 6 bases and the J gene lost 0 bases, with 12 bases spanning the gap. The germline V gene has CDR1 SGHTS and CDR2 YDEGEE. The CDR3: CASNLGELNTEAFF. For the CDR3, the DNA is TGTGCCAGCAACCTCGGGGAATTGAACACTGAAGCTTTCTTT.

The genes are TRBV12-5 and TRBJ1-2; 8 nucleotides line up with TRBD1. Trimming at V came to 2 bases and at J to 4 bases, leaving 3 bases not matched to a gene. The CDR3 contains 14 residues. Germline CDR1 LGHNT, CDR2 FRNRAP. The CDR3 DNA follows: TGTGCTAGTGGTTTGACAGGGGGTCGCTATGGCTACACCTTC. This gives the protein CASGLTGGRYGYTF.

V and J are TRBV6-5 and TRBJ1-2; D uncertain. Trimming cost V 7 bases and J 6 bases, with 12 bases left between them. CDR3 length: 12 amino acids. In germline, CDR1 is MNHEY, CDR2 SVGAGI. The CDR3 bases are TGTGCCAGCATCCAGACTCGCCATGGCTACACCTTC. Protein: CASIQTRHGYTF.

V is TRBV27 and J is TRBJ1-5, with a possible D match to TRBD1 (6 bases). Germline V CDR1 and CDR2: MNHEY, SMNVEV (reference sequence). Trimming removed 3 bases at V and 2 bases at J, with 11 bases between. The CDR3 covers 15 residues. As DNA, the CDR3 is TGTGCCAGCAGTTTCGCCAGGGGCGGCAATCAGCCCCAGCATTTT. Residues: CASSFARGGNQPQHF.

The chain combines TRBV3-1 (or the pseudogene TRBV3-2) with TRBJ2-1, with TRBD2 identical over 10 bases. Per germline, CDR1 LGHDT and CDR2 YNNKEL (reference sequence). Unmatched junction bases numbered 4, after V lost 4 bases and J lost 4 bases. CDR3 length: 15 amino acids. The CDR3 is CASSRGTSEYNEQFF. The CDR3 DNA reads as TGTGCCAGCAGCCGAGGGACTAGCGAATACAATGAGCAGTTCTTC.

This clone appeared once. This chain joins TRBV28 and TRBJ1-3; D might be TRBD1 (5 bases). Trimming left V 5 bases short and J 0 bases short, with 8 bases between. The length of the CDR3 is 14 residues. Per germline, CDR1 MDHEN and CDR2 SYDVKM. CDR3 protein: CASSHTGSGNTIYF. CDR3 in DNA: TGTGCCAGCAGTCATACAGGCTCTGGAAACACCATATATTTT.

V gene TRBV3-1 (or the pseudogene TRBV3-2) combines with J gene TRBJ2-7; D is unclear. The V end lost 0 bases, the J end lost 5 bases, and 5 bases lay between the germline ends. The CDR3 extends over 12 amino acids. Per germline, CDR1 LGHDT and CDR2 YNNKEL (reference sequence). The CDR3 sequence is CASSQDGHEQYF. The CDR3 DNA sequence: TGTGCCAGCAGCCAAGACGGACACGAGCAGTACTTC.

V gene TRBV18 combines with J gene TRBJ1-4; D might be TRBD1 (5 bases). V shed 5 bases and J shed 0 bases, with 13 bases lying between them. The CDR3 extends over 16 amino acids. Per germline, CDR1 KGHSH and CDR2 LQKENI. DNA for the CDR3: TGTGCCAGCTCAACTACAGGAGGTCCAACTAATGAAAAACTGTTTTTT. The encoded protein is CASSTTGGPTNEKLFF.

The chain uses TRBV3-1 (or the pseudogene TRBV3-2) and TRBJ1-4; D uncertain. Germline-derived CDR1 and CDR2 are LGHDT and YNNKEL (reference sequence). The CDR3 is 12 residues long. V lost 1 base and J 10 bases, leaving 7 bases between the germline ends. This CDR3 reads CASSQAGGKLFF. The DNA of the CDR3 is TGTGCCAGCAGCCAAGCGGGCGGAAAACTGTTTTTT.

The chain links TRBV7-2 to TRBJ2-1, with 8 bases that match TRBD1. The CDR3 contains 15 residues. V lost 0 bases and J lost 3; bases outside the gene matches: 1. Per germline, CDR1 SGHTA and CDR2 FQGNSA. Here the CDR3 DNA reads TGTGCCAGCAGCTTAGCTACAGGGGGCTACAATGAGCAGTTCTTC. It yields the protein CASSLATGGYNEQFF.

This chain uses TRBV19 with TRBJ2-7; TRBD2 agrees at 8 bases. With V trimmed by 5 bases and J by 2 bases, 8 bases remained unmatched. Germline assignment: CDR1 LNHDA and CDR2 SQIVND (reference sequence). There are 15 residues in the CDR3. CDR3 nucleotide sequence: TGTGCCAGTAGTTCGCGTACGGGACTAGCCTACGAGCAGTACTTC. The encoded protein is CASSSRTGLAYEQYF.

This clone appeared a few times. The chain couples TRBV27 to TRBJ2-1, with 7 positions matching TRBD1. V dropped 1 base and J dropped 5; count of bases not matched to a gene: 2. The V gene's germline CDR1 is MNHEY and CDR2 SMNVEV (reference sequence). This CDR3 contains 14 residues. DNA of the CDR3: TGTGCCAGCAGTTTATGGGACAGAGACAATGAGCAGTTCTTC. Protein sequence: CASSLWDRDNEQFF.

The chain combines TRBV19 with TRBJ2-3, with a tentative D call TRBD2 (6 bases). Trimming took 5 bases from V and 6 from J, leaving 15 bases between them. This CDR3 is 14 amino acids long. CDR1 is LNHDA, CDR2 SQIVND, per germline (reference sequence). The CDR3 nucleotides read TGTGCCAGTAGTCGGGAGCCCCTTTCGGATACGCAGTATTTT. The encoded protein is CASSREPLSDTQYF.

This sequence joins TRBV9 and TRBJ1-6, with a weak D call TRBD1 (6 bases). Germline assignment: CDR1 SGDLS and CDR2 YYNGEE. The CDR3 has 13 amino acids. With 4 bases removed from V and 7 bases from J, the gap between germline ends came to 9 bases. The CDR3 nucleotides are TGTGCCAGCAGCCCAGGACAGAATTCACCCCTCCACTTT. It yields the protein CASSPGQNSPLHF.

The J gene is TRBJ1-5, the V gene TRBV7-9, with D unresolved. The V end was cut by 5 bases, the J end by 1 base, with 15 bases between. CDR3 length: 16 residues. Germline V gene sequence: CDR1 SEHNR, CDR2 FQNEAQ (reference sequence). This CDR3 reads CASSPRGVQSNQPQHF. The CDR3 nucleotides are TGTGCCAGCAGCCCCCGGGGAGTCCAGAGCAATCAGCCCCAGCATTTT.